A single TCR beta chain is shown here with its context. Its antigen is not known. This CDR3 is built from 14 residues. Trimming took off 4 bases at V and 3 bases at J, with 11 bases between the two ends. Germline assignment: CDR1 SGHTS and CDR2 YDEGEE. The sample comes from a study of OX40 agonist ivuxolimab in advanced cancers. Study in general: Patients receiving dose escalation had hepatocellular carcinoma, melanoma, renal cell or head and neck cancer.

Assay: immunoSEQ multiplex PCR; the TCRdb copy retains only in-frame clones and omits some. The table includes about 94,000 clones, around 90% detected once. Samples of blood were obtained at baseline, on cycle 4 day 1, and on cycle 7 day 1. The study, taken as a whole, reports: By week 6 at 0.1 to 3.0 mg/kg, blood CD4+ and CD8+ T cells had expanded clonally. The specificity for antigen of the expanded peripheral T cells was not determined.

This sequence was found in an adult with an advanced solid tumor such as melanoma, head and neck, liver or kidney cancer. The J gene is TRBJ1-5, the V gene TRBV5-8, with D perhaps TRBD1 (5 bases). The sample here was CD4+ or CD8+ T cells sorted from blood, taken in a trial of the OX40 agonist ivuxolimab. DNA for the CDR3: TGTGCCAGCAGCACCGGACACCCCAATCAGCCCCAGCATTTT. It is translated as CASSTGHPNQPQHF.